The 27 T cell receptor beta chains presented below share a single source sample, sequenced in a study of blood T cell repertoires in COVID-19. Sequenced by immunoSEQ multiplex PCR; TCRdb stores in-frame clones only, minus some. The sample holds under 200,000 clones, around 87% seen once. Material for sequencing was peripheral blood. These receptors originate from a man aged 40-50 years with active or convalescent COVID-19.

The chain is built from TRBV7-9 and TRBJ1-2, with TRBD1 matching over 7 bases. The J segment lost 4 bases and the V segment lost 5 bases, leaving 10 bases of the junction unmatched. The CDR3 runs to 15 residues. In germline, CDR1 is SEHNR, CDR2 FQNEAQ (reference sequence). This chain's CDR3 is CASSPGTDVSYGYTF. Here the CDR3 DNA reads TGTGCCAGCAGCCCAGGGACAGACGTTTCCTATGGCTACACCTTC.

The chain links TRBV4-3 to TRBJ1-1; D gene unclear. This CDR3 contains 14 residues. Between the trimmed V and J ends, which lost 6 bases and 1 base, there was a span of 12 bases. Germline loops: CDR1 LGHNA, CDR2 YSLEER. The CDR3 sequence is CASRVLEQNTEAFF. CDR3 sequence (DNA): TGCGCCAGCAGGGTTCTAGAGCAGAACACTGAAGCTTTCTTT.

V usage is TRBV30 and J usage is TRBJ1-5; the D gene is possibly TRBD1 (5 bases). The CDR3 totals 13 residues. The germline V and J ends were trimmed by 0 bases and 15 bases, with 18 bases remaining between them. CDR1 is GTSNPN and CDR2 is SVGIG in the germline V gene (reference sequence). CDR3 DNA sequence: TGTGCCTGGAGTGTAAAAGACAGCTCATACCGGCATTTT. It specifies CAWSVKDSSYRHF.

Only a few counts were recorded for this clone. The rearrangement links TRBV7-9 to TRBJ2-1; TRBD2 aligns across 9 bases. The CDR3 totals 16 residues. Germline assignment: CDR1 SEHNR and CDR2 FQNEAQ (reference sequence). With 7 bases clipped from V and 8 bases from J, the junction kept 15 bases outside the gene matches. The CDR3 sequence is CASTDLGASGAHEQFF. The CDR3 nucleotides read TGTGCCAGCACCGATCTGGGGGCTAGCGGGGCGCATGAGCAGTTCTTC. Filled out from reference TRBV7-9 and TRBJ2-1, the complete variable domain reads DTGVSQNPRHKITKRGQNVTFRCDPISEHNRLYWYRQTLGQGPEFLTYFQNEAQLEKSRLLSDRFSAERPKGSFSTLEIQRTEQGDSAMYLCASTDLGASGAHEQFFGPGTRLTVL.

The chain carries TRBV6-2 or TRBV6-3 and TRBJ1-6; no clear D. Trimming pared 5 bases from V and 2 bases from J, leaving 13 bases between. From germline, CDR1 is MNHEY and CDR2 SVGEGT. The CDR3 consists of 16 residues. Written as DNA, the CDR3 is TGTGCCAGCAGTCAGCTCGGTCGGGCCTATAATTCACCCCTCCACTTT. This sequence encodes CASSQLGRAYNSPLHF.

This clone occurred once. The genes are TRBV5-4 and TRBJ2-1; D might be TRBD1 (6 bases). CDR3 length equals 14 residues. V was clipped by 1 base and J by 5 bases, with 10 bases between them. CDR1 is SGHNT and CDR2 is YYREEE in the germline V gene (reference sequence). The CDR3 is CASSLTGRDNEQFF. The CDR3 DNA follows: TGTGCCAGCAGCTTGACAGGGAGAGACAATGAGCAGTTCTTC. Complete variable domain (other parts from reference TRBV5-4 and TRBJ2-1): ETGVTQSPTHLIKTRGQQVTLRCSSQSGHNTVSWYQQALGQGPQFIFQYYREEENGRGNFPPRFSGLQFPNYSSELNVNALELDDSALYLCASSLTGRDNEQFFGPGTRLTVL.

V and J are TRBV10-3 and TRBJ2-1, with 8 bases aligning to TRBD2. There are 16 residues in the CDR3. Looked up from germline, CDR1 is ENHRY and CDR2 is SYGVKD. V shed 2 bases and J 6 bases; nucleotides not matched to a gene: 9. CDR3 nucleotides: TGTGCCATCAGTGAGGCCTTCGAGGGGACTAGCAATGAGCAGTTCTTC. Its protein is CAISEAFEGTSNEQFF.

This clone was recorded once. V and J are TRBV5-1 and TRBJ1-5, with 9 positions matching TRBD1. The germline V gene has CDR1 SGHRS and CDR2 YFSETQ. With V trimmed by 0 bases and J by 10 bases, 8 bases remained unmatched. The CDR3 has 15 residues. DNA of the CDR3: TGCGCCAGCAGCTTGGATGGACAGGGGAAGGCTCCCCAGCATTTT. Residues: CASSLDGQGKAPQHF.

This clone was found once. V gene TRBV6-5 combines with J gene TRBJ1-4; D is possibly TRBD1 (5 bases). Germline CDR1 and CDR2: MNHEY and SVGAGI. Trimming left V 1 base short and J 6 bases short, with 9 bases between. This CDR3 has 14 residues. As DNA, the CDR3 is TGTGCCAGCAGTTACTGGGTAGGGGATGAAAAACTGTTTTTT. It codes for CASSYWVGDEKLFF.

The chain uses TRBV19 and TRBJ1-3; D gene ambiguous. This CDR3 spans 14 amino acids. V was shortened by 5 bases and J by 6 bases, with 14 bases between the two germline ends. Germline V gene lookup returns CDR1 LNHDA and CDR2 SQIVND (reference sequence). The CDR3 loop reads CASSPYRRENTIYF. The CDR3 coding sequence is TGTGCCAGTAGTCCCTACAGACGAGAAAACACCATATATTTT.

The chain couples TRBV27 to TRBJ2-2, with 13 bases lining up with TRBD2. Germline CDR1 and CDR2: MNHEY and SMNVEV (reference sequence). With 5 bases clipped from V and 1 base from J, the junction kept 7 bases outside the gene matches. CDR3 size: 18 residues. CDR3 coding DNA: TGTGCCAGCAGTCTCACTAGCGGGGGGGAATTGAACACCGGGGAGCTGTTTTTT. It translates to CASSLTSGGELNTGELFF.

CDR3 residues: CASSPPRDREQYF. The CDR3 DNA reads TGTGCCAGCAGCCCCCCCCGGGACAGGGAGCAGTACTTC. V and J are TRBV2 and TRBJ2-7; 8 bases are shared with TRBD1. J lost 7 bases, V lost 6 bases, and 8 bases had no gene match. Germline CDR1 is SNHLY and CDR2 is FYNNEI. There are 13 residues in the CDR3.

The chain is built from TRBV10-2 and TRBJ2-7; 10 bases are shared with TRBD2. In germline, CDR1 is WSHSY, CDR2 SAAADI. The CDR3 is 15 residues long. The V segment lost 6 bases and the J segment 0 bases; nucleotides outside the gene matches: 5. The CDR3 DNA reads as TGCGCCAGCAGAACTCTAGCGGGGGCCTCCTACGAGCAGTACTTC. This encodes CASRTLAGASYEQYF.

This clone was detected a few times. The chain employs TRBV28 and TRBJ1-6; TRBD1 is a possible D gene (5 bases). The CDR3 is 16 residues long. CDR1 is MDHEN, CDR2 SYDVKM, per germline. The ends were cut back, 5 bases at V and 9 bases at J, with 20 bases in the middle. The DNA for the CDR3 is TGTGCCAGCAGTACCGCCCCAAACAGACAGATTTCACCCCTCCACTTT. Its protein is CASSTAPNRQISPLHF.

This clone was found a few times. This chain connects TRBV5-4 to TRBJ2-1, with D maybe TRBD2 (7 bases). Germline V gene data show CDR1 as SGHNT and CDR2 as YYREEE (reference sequence). With 4 bases removed from V and 2 bases from J, the gap between germline ends came to 10 bases. The CDR3 has 14 amino acids. The CDR3 DNA reads as TGTGCCAGCAGCCAAGGGGGGGCCTACAATGAGCAGTTCTTC. Translation: CASSQGGAYNEQFF.

The chain is built from TRBV6-2 or TRBV6-3 and TRBJ2-5, with 7 bases fitting TRBD2. V was clipped by 1 base and J by 4 bases; unmatched bases: 6. The germline CDR1 and CDR2 sequences are MNHEY and SVGEGT. The CDR3 spans 15 residues. The CDR3 loop is CASSYWVTGGETQYF. CDR3 DNA: TGTGCCAGCAGTTACTGGGTAACGGGGGGAGAGACCCAGTACTTC.

Details on this clone: At one of its ends the junction is not consistent with the germline gene, which may arise from a read error. The chain recombines TRBV3-1 (or the pseudogene TRBV3-2) with TRBJ1-1; 9 nucleotides agree with TRBD1. CDR1 and CDR2 from the germline V gene are LGHDT and YNNKEL (reference sequence). The CDR3 is made up of 15 amino acids. CDR3 sequence (DNA): TGTGCCAGCAGCCAAGCGCTCCGGGACAGGGAAGAAGTTTTCTTT. Translation gives CASSQALRDREEVFF.

The chain carries TRBV7-2 and TRBJ2-2; 7 bases align to TRBD1. In germline, CDR1 is SGHTA, CDR2 FQGNSA. V shed 5 bases and J 3 bases; nucleotides not matched to a gene: 3. This CDR3 comprises 14 residues. This chain's CDR3 is CASSKDRHTGELFF. The CDR3 nucleotides are TGTGCCAGCAGCAAGGACAGGCACACCGGGGAGCTGTTTTTT. Complete variable domain (other parts from reference TRBV7-2 and TRBJ2-2): GAGVSQSPSNKVTEKGKDVELRCDPISGHTALYWYRQSLGQGLEFLIYFQGNSAPDKSGLPSDRFSAERTGGSVSTLTIQRTQQEDSAVYLCASSKDRHTGELFFGEGSRLTVL.

V gene TRBV6-5 combines with J gene TRBJ1-1; D perhaps matches TRBD1 (5 bases). Germline CDR1 MNHEY, CDR2 SVGAGI. Trimming removed 6 bases at V and 1 base at J, with 9 bases between. The CDR3 loop spans 13 amino acids. In DNA, the CDR3 is TGTGCCAGCAGCAGCCAGGGGAACACTGAAGCTTTCTTT. Amino acid sequence: CASSSQGNTEAFF.

The chain recombines TRBV5-6 with TRBJ2-1, with TRBD2 matching 8 bases. Germline trimming cut 1 base from V and 7 bases from J; bases unmatched to any gene: 7. Germline V gene data show CDR1 as SGHDT and CDR2 as YYEEEE. This CDR3 comprises 15 residues. The CDR3 region is CASSLSVAGRNEQFF. The CDR3 coding sequence is TGTGCCAGCAGCTTGTCAGTAGCGGGGAGGAATGAGCAGTTCTTC.

This sequence joins TRBV5-1 and TRBJ2-5, with TRBD1 identical over 11 bases. Germline values: CDR1 SGHRS, CDR2 YFSETQ. With V trimmed by 4 bases and J by 5 bases, 10 bases remained unmatched. The CDR3 is 16 amino acids. CDR3 protein: CASSNTGQGAGETQYF. The CDR3 coding sequence is TGCGCCAGCAGCAACACTGGACAGGGGGCGGGTGAGACCCAGTACTTC.

The chain recombines TRBV11-2 with TRBJ1-1, with 7 bases identical to TRBD1. The ends lost 6 bases at V and 4 bases at J; junction bases unmatched: 2. The CDR3 has 12 residues. Germline CDR1 and CDR2: SGHAT and FQNNGV. CDR3 nucleotides: TGTGCCAGCAGAGGGGGCGGCACTGAAGCTTTCTTT. This translates into CASRGGGTEAFF.

The CDR3 sequence is CASSSERGRSQYF. Here the CDR3 DNA reads TGTGCCAGCAGCTCCGAGCGGGGGCGCTCACAGTACTTC. The chain carries TRBV7-3 and TRBJ2-5; TRBD2 aligns across 8 bases. From germline, CDR1 is SGHTA and CDR2 FQGTGA. With 4 bases clipped from V and 11 bases from J, the junction kept 9 bases outside the gene matches. The CDR3 is 13 residues long.

The V and J genes are TRBV19 and TRBJ1-2, with D possibly TRBD1 on 5 matching bases. V was pared by 7 bases and J by 1 base, with 13 bases between. This CDR3 is built from 14 residues. CDR1 and CDR2 (germline): LNHDA, SQIVND (reference sequence). The CDR3 nucleotides are TGTGCCAGTACTAACCTAGACAGTAACTATGGCTACACCTTC. Translation: CASTNLDSNYGYTF.

V usage is TRBV21-1 and J usage is TRBJ1-2. TRBV21-1 is shown as a pseudogene. The CDR3 runs 14 residues. This chain's CDR3 is CASSKVLCGAGYTF. CDR3 coding DNA: TGTGCCAGCAGCAAAGTTCTTTGCGGTGCCGGCTACACCTTC.

This chain joins TRBV7-9 and TRBJ1-5; D gene uncertain. Germline V gene sequence: CDR1 SEHNR, CDR2 FQNEAQ (reference sequence). The CDR3 is made up of 15 amino acids. Trimming took off 1 base at V and 0 bases at J, with 7 bases between the two ends. CDR3 nucleotides: TGTGCCAGCAGCTTAGACGGTTATAGCAATCAGCCCCAGCATTTT. Protein sequence: CASSLDGYSNQPQHF.

The chain joins TRBV27 to TRBJ2-3, with 8 bases identical to TRBD2. Per germline, CDR1 MNHEY and CDR2 SMNVEV (reference sequence). This CDR3 contains 15 residues. V was clipped by 5 bases and J by 2 bases; unmatched bases: 6. The CDR3 is CASSQPGLVTDTQYF. The CDR3 region has the DNA TGTGCCAGCAGTCAACCGGGACTAGTCACAGATACGCAGTATTTT.